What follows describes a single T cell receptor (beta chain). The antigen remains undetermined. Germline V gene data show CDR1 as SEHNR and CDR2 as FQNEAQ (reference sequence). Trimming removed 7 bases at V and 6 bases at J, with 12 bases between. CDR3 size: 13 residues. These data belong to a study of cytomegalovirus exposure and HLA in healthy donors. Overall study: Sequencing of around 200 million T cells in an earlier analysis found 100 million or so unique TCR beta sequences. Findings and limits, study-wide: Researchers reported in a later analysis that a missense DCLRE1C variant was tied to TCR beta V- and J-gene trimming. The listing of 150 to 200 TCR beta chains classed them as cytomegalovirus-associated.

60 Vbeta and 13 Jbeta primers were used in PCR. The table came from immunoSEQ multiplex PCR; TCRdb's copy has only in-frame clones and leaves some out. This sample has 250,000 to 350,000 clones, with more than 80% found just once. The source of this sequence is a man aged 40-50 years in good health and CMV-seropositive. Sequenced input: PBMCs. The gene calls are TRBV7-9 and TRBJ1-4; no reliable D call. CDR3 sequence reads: CASTQVADEKLFF. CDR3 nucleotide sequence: TGTGCCAGCACCCAAGTAGCGGATGAAAAACTGTTTTTT.